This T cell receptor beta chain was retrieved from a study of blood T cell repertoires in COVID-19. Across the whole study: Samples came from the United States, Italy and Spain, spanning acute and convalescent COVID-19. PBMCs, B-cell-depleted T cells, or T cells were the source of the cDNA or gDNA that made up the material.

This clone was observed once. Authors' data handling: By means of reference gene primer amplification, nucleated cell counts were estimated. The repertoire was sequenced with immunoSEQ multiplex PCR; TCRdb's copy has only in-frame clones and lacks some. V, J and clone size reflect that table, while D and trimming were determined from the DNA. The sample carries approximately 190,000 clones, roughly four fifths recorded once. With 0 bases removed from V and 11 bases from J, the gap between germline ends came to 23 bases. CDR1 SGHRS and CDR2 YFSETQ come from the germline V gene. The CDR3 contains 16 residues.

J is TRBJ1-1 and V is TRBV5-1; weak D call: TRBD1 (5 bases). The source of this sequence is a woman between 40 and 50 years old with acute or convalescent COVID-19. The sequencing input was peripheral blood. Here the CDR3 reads CASSLVYLKGREGAFF. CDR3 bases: TGCGCCAGCAGCTTGGTTTATCTAAAGGGCAGGGAGGGTGCTTTCTTT.